This T cell receptor beta chain was obtained from a study of blood T cell repertoires in COVID-19. Study-level background: Sites across the United States, Italy and Spain contributed samples from acute and convalescent COVID-19. In each case, the material was cDNA or gDNA derived from T cells, B-cell-depleted T cells, or PBMCs.

This clone was seen only a few times. Original methodology: Cell counts per sample came from amplifying reference gene primers. Repertoires were generated with immunoSEQ multiplex PCR, while TCRdb's copy carries only in-frame clones and drops some. V and J calls and clone size follow that table, whereas D and trimming were derived from the DNA. The table has approximately 260,000 clones, roughly 80% seen once; the top ten hold 9.5% to 15%. The CDR3 length is 14 residues. Germline CDR1 and CDR2: MNHNY and SVGAGI (reference sequence). V lost 0 bases and J lost 4, with 8 bases in between. This sequence joins TRBV6-6 and TRBJ2-3, with a weak D call TRBD1 (6 bases). This TCR was recovered from a woman aged 60-75 years with active or convalescent COVID-19. Sequenced material: peripheral blood. The CDR3 here is CASSYSAGADTQYF. CDR3 coding DNA: TGTGCCAGCAGTTACTCGGCAGGGGCAGATACGCAGTATTTT.